This entry lists 3 T cell receptor beta chains sequenced from one sample in a study of cytomegalovirus exposure and HLA in healthy donors. The PCR was carried out with 60 Vbeta primers and 13 Jbeta primers. TCRdb's table, derived via immunoSEQ multiplex PCR, lists solely in-frame clones and lacks some. Of a few hundred thousand clones in the sample, around 75% were seen once. Specimen: PBMCs. The receptors originated from a woman aged 25 to 39 in good health and CMV-seronegative.

The V call is TRBV5-4, the J call TRBJ2-5; 7 nucleotides agree with TRBD2. Looked up from germline, CDR1 is SGHNT and CDR2 is YYREEE (reference sequence). The ends lost 4 bases at V and 4 bases at J; junction bases unmatched: 10. The CDR3 totals 15 residues. CDR3 sequence (DNA): TGTGCCAGCAGCCAGAGGGAGGGAATAGGAGAGACCCAGTACTTC. Protein: CASSQREGIGETQYF.

The gene calls are TRBV9 and TRBJ2-2, with a tentative D call TRBD2 (6 bases). The V and J ends lost 3 bases and 8 bases respectively, with 29 bases between them. CDR3 size: 19 residues. Germline V gene sequence: CDR1 SGDLS, CDR2 YYNGEE. The DNA for the CDR3 is TGTGCCAGCAGCGAGGGGAGGACGACGGTGGGACCTTTTGAGGGGGAGCTGTTTTTT. Translation gives CASSEGRTTVGPFEGELFF.

V gene TRBV18 combines with J gene TRBJ1-1; D not certain. V was shortened by 6 bases and J by 1 base, with 15 bases between the two germline ends. The V gene's germline CDR1 is KGHSH and CDR2 LQKENI. The CDR3 contains 15 residues. The CDR3: CASSPTETSNTEAFF. CDR3 nucleotides: TGTGCCAGCTCGCCCACAGAGACCTCGAACACTGAAGCTTTCTTT.